These 19 T cell receptor beta chains share one sample of origin, sequenced in a study of cytomegalovirus exposure and HLA in healthy donors. In the PCR, 60 Vbeta and 13 Jbeta primers were used. Clones were sequenced by immunoSEQ multiplex PCR, and TCRdb holds only the in-frame ones, with some missing. The data hold around 94,000 clones, with around 84% observed a single time. Specimen: PBMCs. The receptors originated from a man younger than 35 in good health and CMV-seronegative.

This chain joins TRBV2 and TRBJ1-2, with TRBD1 matching 10 bases. The germline V gene has CDR1 SNHLY and CDR2 FYNNEI. V shed 7 bases, J shed 6 bases, and the junction held 5 bases outside the gene matches. This CDR3 comprises 13 residues. The DNA of the CDR3 is TGTGCCAGCAAAGGGGACAGGGGACATGGCTACACCTTC. Translating gives CASKGDRGHGYTF. The whole variable domain, remainder taken from reference TRBV2 and TRBJ1-2, is EPEVTQTPSHQVTQMGQEVILRCVPISNHLYFYWYRQILGQKVEFLVSFYNNEISEKSEIFDDQFSVERPDGSNFTLKIRSTKLEDSAMYFCASKGDRGHGYTFGSGTRLTVV.

This chain connects TRBV25-1 to TRBJ2-7, with 7 bases fitting TRBD2. Unmatched junction bases numbered 9, after V lost 5 bases and J lost 5 bases. The CDR3 is made up of 14 amino acids. CDR1 is MGHDK and CDR2 is SYGVNS in the germline V gene. The CDR3: CASSSRSGRHEQYF. CDR3 nucleotides: TGTGCCAGCAGTTCCCGTAGCGGGCGCCACGAGCAGTACTTC.

The chain is built from TRBV7-9 and TRBJ2-2; tentatively, D is TRBD1 (5 bases). Trimming pared 1 base from V and 6 bases from J, leaving 6 bases between. This CDR3 spans 13 amino acids. Germline CDR1 SEHNR, CDR2 FQNEAQ (reference sequence). The CDR3 protein is CASSLEGPGELFF. The DNA of the CDR3 is TGTGCCAGCAGCTTAGAGGGGCCCGGGGAGCTGTTTTTT.

The chain combines TRBV15 with TRBJ1-5; D perhaps matches TRBD1 (6 bases). The CDR3 is made up of 16 amino acids. V was clipped by 4 bases and J by 0 bases, with 13 bases between them. CDR1 and CDR2 (germline): LNHNV, YYDKDF (reference sequence). The CDR3 is CATSMGHFYSNQPQHF. CDR3 in DNA: TGTGCCACCAGCATGGGACATTTCTATAGCAATCAGCCCCAGCATTTT. Combining the CDR3 with reference TRBV15 and TRBJ1-5 gives the whole variable domain DAMVIQNPRYQVTQFGKPVTLSCSQTLNHNVMYWYQQKSSQAPKLLFHYYDKDFNNEADTPDNFQSRRPNTSFCFLDIRSPGLGDTAMYLCATSMGHFYSNQPQHFGDGTRLSIL.

V gene TRBV9 combines with J gene TRBJ2-7; 7 nucleotides agree with TRBD2. After removal of 3 bases from V and 6 bases from J, the junction contained 9 bases not matched to a gene. Germline CDR1 SGDLS, CDR2 YYNGEE. This CDR3 contains 14 residues. The CDR3 coding sequence is TGTGCCAGCAGCGATCCTAGCGGCGGGCGCGAGCAGTACTTC. Protein product: CASSDPSGGREQYF.

This clone was observed once. CDR3 sequence reads: CASSETGTTHEQYF. CDR3 DNA: TGTGCCAGCAGCGAAACCGGGACTACCCACGAGCAGTACTTC. The chain joins TRBV9 to TRBJ2-7; TRBD2 matches at 7 bases. Germline lookup yields CDR1 SGDLS and CDR2 YYNGEE. The CDR3 has 14 residues. Trimming at V came to 3 bases and at J to 5 bases, leaving 8 bases not matched to a gene.

This clone occurred a few times. The rearrangement uses TRBV9 and TRBJ2-7; 7 bases match TRBD1. The CDR3 contains 14 residues. From germline, CDR1 is SGDLS and CDR2 YYNGEE. The V gene end was trimmed by 3 bases and the J gene end by 2 bases; junction bases not matched to a gene: 5. The CDR3, as DNA: TGTGCCAGCAGCGGGGGACAGAGTCCCTACGAGCAGTACTTC. It specifies CASSGGQSPYEQYF.

This clone turned up a few times. The chain carries TRBV4-3 and TRBJ2-7, with unresolved D. Germline assignment: CDR1 LGHNA and CDR2 YSLEER. This CDR3 has 15 residues. Deletions cut 1 base from V and 6 bases from J, with 16 bases between. CDR3 residues: CASSQGAVYIGEQYF. The CDR3 bases are TGCGCCAGCAGCCAAGGGGCAGTGTATATCGGCGAGCAGTACTTC.

The CDR3 region is CASGQGRNTEAFF. In DNA, the CDR3 is TGTGCCAGCGGACAGGGAAGGAACACTGAAGCTTTCTTT. The chain carries TRBV25-1 and TRBJ1-1, with 8 bases that match TRBD1. The CDR3 consists of 13 residues. The germline V gene encodes CDR1 MGHDK and CDR2 SYGVNS. Losses at the gene ends were 8 bases for V and 1 base for J; bases not matched to a gene: 3.

This clone was picked up one time. The chain carries TRBV30 and TRBJ1-1; D not resolved. Germline V CDR1 and CDR2: GTSNPN, SVGIG (reference sequence). V was pared by 5 bases and J by 6 bases, with 13 bases between. CDR3 size: 12 residues. CDR3 loop: CAWENRAAEAFF. DNA for the CDR3: TGTGCCTGGGAAAACCGAGCGGCTGAAGCTTTCTTT.

V and J are TRBV2 and TRBJ1-6; 9 bases fit TRBD1. The length of the CDR3 is 14 residues. V gave up 6 bases and J gave up 9 bases; unmatched junction bases: 6. Germline V gene sequence: CDR1 SNHLY, CDR2 FYNNEI. The CDR3 sequence: CASRTGTGPSPLHF. CDR3 in DNA: TGTGCCAGCAGAACCGGGACAGGGCCTTCACCCCTCCACTTT.

V and J are TRBV29-1 and TRBJ1-1; 7 nucleotides match TRBD1. The germline V gene encodes CDR1 SQVTM and CDR2 ANQGSEA. The CDR3 totals 12 residues. V shed 6 bases, J shed 2 bases, and the junction held 3 bases outside the gene matches. CDR3 DNA sequence: TGCAGCGTAAGACAGGGTAACACTGAAGCTTTCTTT. It codes for CSVRQGNTEAFF.

The count of this clone is one. This sequence joins TRBV5-8 and TRBJ1-1; perhaps TRBD1 as D (5 bases). CDR1 and CDR2 from the germline V gene are SGHTS and YDEGEE. Trimming stripped 0 bases from V and 5 bases from J, with 11 bases between. This CDR3 has 14 residues. Here the CDR3 DNA reads TGTGCCAGCAGCTTGGAGGGCAGGGTAACTGAAGCTTTCTTT. Protein: CASSLEGRVTEAFF.

This clone showed up just once. The chain has TRBV4-1 and TRBJ1-4; 9 bases map to TRBD1. V lost 5 bases and J lost 0; bases outside the gene matches: 4. CDR1 and CDR2 (germline): MGHRA, YSYEKL. The CDR3 is 16 amino acids. The CDR3 nucleotides read TGCGCCAGCAGCTGGGGACAGGGACCAACTAATGAAAAACTGTTTTTT. Amino acids: CASSWGQGPTNEKLFF.

This clone showed up just a few times. The chain employs TRBV19 and TRBJ1-2, with D unclear. The V gene lost 8 bases and the J gene lost 4 bases, with 14 bases spanning the gap. The CDR3 spans 13 residues. The germline V gene encodes CDR1 LNHDA and CDR2 SQIVND (reference sequence). CDR3 bases: TGTGCCAGTCGGACTTTGAGCCTCTATGGCTACACCTTC. This translates into CASRTLSLYGYTF. Filled out from reference TRBV19 and TRBJ1-2, the complete variable domain reads DGGITQSPKYLFRKEGQNVTLSCEQNLNHDAMYWYRQDPGQGLRLIYYSQIVNDFQKGDIAEGYSVSREKKESFPLTVTSAQKNPTAFYLCASRTLSLYGYTFGSGTRLTVV.

Turning to this clone: At one boundary the junction diverges from the germline segment, which might be a read error. This chain connects TRBV29-1 to TRBJ1-4, with 8 positions matching TRBD1. There are 14 residues in the CDR3. Germline lookup yields CDR1 SQVTM and CDR2 ANQGSEA. The CDR3 loop is CSVWFGTGNEKLFF. CDR3 DNA: TGCAGCGTTTGGTTTGGGACAGGTAATGAGAAACTGTTTTTT.

The chain employs TRBV7-3 and TRBJ2-3; D gene unclear. This CDR3 comprises 13 residues. Trimming left V 2 bases short and J 6 bases short, with 9 bases between. The germline V gene has CDR1 SGHTA and CDR2 FQGTGA. The CDR3 loop is CASSLLPRDTQYF. The CDR3 coding sequence is TGTGCCAGCAGCTTATTGCCCCGGGATACGCAGTATTTT. Together with reference TRBV7-3 and TRBJ2-3, the CDR3 gives the full variable domain: GAGVSQTPSNKVTEKGKYVELRCDPISGHTALYWYRQSLGQGPEFLIYFQGTGAADDSGLPNDRFFAVRPEGSVSTLKIQRTERGDSAVYLCASSLLPRDTQYFGPGTRLTVL.

This sequence joins TRBV7-8 and TRBJ2-2; 7 positions agree with TRBD2. In germline, CDR1 is SGHVS, CDR2 FQNEAQ. This CDR3 has 15 amino acids. V dropped 1 base and J dropped 5; count of bases not matched to a gene: 4. The CDR3 bases are TGTGCCAGCAGCTTAGGTGGGGAGGGAACCGGGGAGCTGTTTTTT. Encoded protein: CASSLGGEGTGELFF.

The CDR3 sequence: CSSGAASRTGELFF. CDR3 DNA: TGTTCATCAGGGGCTGCCTCGCGGACCGGGGAGCTGTTTTTT. The chain employs TRBV30 and TRBJ2-2; weak D call: TRBD1 (6 bases). This CDR3 region has 14 residues. Germline lookup yields CDR1 GTSNPN and CDR2 SVGIG (reference sequence).